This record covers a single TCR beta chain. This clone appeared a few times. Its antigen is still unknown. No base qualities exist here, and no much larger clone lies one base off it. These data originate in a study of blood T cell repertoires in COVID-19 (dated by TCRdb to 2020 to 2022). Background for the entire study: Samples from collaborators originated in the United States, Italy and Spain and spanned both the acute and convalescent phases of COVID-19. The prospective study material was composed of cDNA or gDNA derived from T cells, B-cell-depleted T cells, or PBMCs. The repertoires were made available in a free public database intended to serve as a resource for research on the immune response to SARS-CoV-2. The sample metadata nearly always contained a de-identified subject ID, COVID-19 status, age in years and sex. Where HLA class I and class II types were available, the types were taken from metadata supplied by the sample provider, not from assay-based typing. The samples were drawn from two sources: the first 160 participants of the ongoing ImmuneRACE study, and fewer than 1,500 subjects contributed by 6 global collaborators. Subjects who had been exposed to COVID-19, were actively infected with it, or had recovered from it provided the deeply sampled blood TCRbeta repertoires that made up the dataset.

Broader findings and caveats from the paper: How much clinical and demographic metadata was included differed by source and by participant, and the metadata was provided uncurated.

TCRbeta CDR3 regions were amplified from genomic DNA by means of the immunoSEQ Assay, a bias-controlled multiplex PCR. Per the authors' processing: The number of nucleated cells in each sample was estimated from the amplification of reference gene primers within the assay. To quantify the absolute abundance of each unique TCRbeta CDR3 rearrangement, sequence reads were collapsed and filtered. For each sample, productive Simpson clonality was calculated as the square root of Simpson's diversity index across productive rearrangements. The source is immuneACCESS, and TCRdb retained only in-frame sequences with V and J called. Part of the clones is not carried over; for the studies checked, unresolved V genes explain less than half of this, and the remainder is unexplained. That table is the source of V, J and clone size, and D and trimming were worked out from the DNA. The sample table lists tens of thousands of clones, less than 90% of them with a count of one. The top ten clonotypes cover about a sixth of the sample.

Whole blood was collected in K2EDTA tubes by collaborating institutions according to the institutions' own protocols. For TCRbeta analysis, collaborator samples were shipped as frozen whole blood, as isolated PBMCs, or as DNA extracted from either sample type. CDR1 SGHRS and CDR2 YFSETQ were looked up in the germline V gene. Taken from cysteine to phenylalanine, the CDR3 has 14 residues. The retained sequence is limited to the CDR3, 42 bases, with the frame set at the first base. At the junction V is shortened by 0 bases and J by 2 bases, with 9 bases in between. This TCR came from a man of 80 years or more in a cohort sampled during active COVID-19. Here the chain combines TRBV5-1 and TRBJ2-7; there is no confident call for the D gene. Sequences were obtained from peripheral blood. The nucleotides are TGCGCCAGCAGCTTGGTTACGGGTACCTACGAGCAGTACTTC. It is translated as CASSLVTGTYEQYF.